Each of the 21 T cell receptor beta chains below was sequenced from the same sample in a study of coeliac disease. Libraries were prepared by immunoSEQ multiplex PCR; TCRdb keeps only in-frame clonotypes and omits some of them. In the table there are thousands of clones, approximately 69% of which are singletons. Sequenced: intraepithelial lymphocytes from the gut. These receptors were collected from a man aged 25-45 years with celiac disease.

The CDR3: CASSTALADYNEQFF. The DNA for the CDR3 is TGTGCCAGCAGCACGGCTCTAGCGGACTACAATGAGCAGTTCTTC. V gene TRBV7-9 combines with J gene TRBJ2-1; 7 bases are shared with TRBD2. The V gene end was trimmed by 5 bases and the J gene end by 3 bases; junction bases not matched to a gene: 7. Germline V gene data show CDR1 as SEHNR and CDR2 as FQNEAQ (reference sequence). The CDR3 is made up of 15 amino acids.

This clone was observed a single time. The chain is built from TRBV4-1 and TRBJ1-2; the match to TRBD1 covers 7 bases. The germline V gene has CDR1 MGHRA and CDR2 YSYEKL. This CDR3 comprises 15 residues. The trim removed 3 bases at V and 8 bases at J, leaving 12 bases unmatched. The CDR3 reads CASSHYPLQGLGYTF. DNA of the CDR3: TGCGCCAGCAGCCACTACCCCTTACAGGGGCTCGGCTACACCTTC.

This chain uses TRBV7-3 with TRBJ2-2; 8 positions agree with TRBD2. CDR1 is SGHTA and CDR2 is FQGTGA in the germline V gene. CDR3 length equals 16 residues. Losses at the gene ends were 5 bases for V and 6 bases for J; bases not matched to a gene: 11. DNA of the CDR3: TGTGCCAGCAGCCTCCGTCGGGCGGGGGGAGCCGGGGAGCTGTTTTTT. This codes for CASSLRRAGGAGELFF.

The chain uses TRBV18 and TRBJ1-2; D perhaps matches TRBD1 (5 bases). Per the germline V gene, CDR1 is KGHSH and CDR2 is LQKENI. Deletions cut 3 bases from V and 3 bases from J, with 14 bases between. The CDR3 is 15 residues long. This CDR3 is CASSPTQGGDYGYTF. For the CDR3, the DNA is TGTGCCAGCTCACCGACCCAGGGCGGCGACTATGGCTACACCTTC.

Regarding this clone: Other DNA sequences in the sample encode the same CDR3. The gene calls are TRBV4-2 and TRBJ2-1, with TRBD1 as a possible D gene (6 bases). The V gene lost 0 bases and the J gene lost 7 bases, with 13 bases spanning the gap. CDR1 is LGHNA and CDR2 is YNFKEQ in the germline V gene. CDR3 length: 15 amino acids. The CDR3 DNA is TGTGCCAGCAGCCAAGAGGGGGCGAGGAGAAATGAGCAGTTCTTC. It yields the protein CASSQEGARRNEQFF.

The genes are TRBV28 and TRBJ2-7; D might be TRBD1 (5 bases). The CDR3 length is 15 residues. In germline, CDR1 is MDHEN, CDR2 SYDVKM. Trimming shortened V by 2 bases and J by 5 bases, and 16 bases separated the two germline ends. DNA of the CDR3: TGTGCCAGCAGTTTAGTGTTGGCAGGGCCCAACGAGCAGTACTTC. It yields the protein CASSLVLAGPNEQYF.

This clone counts as medium-sized. V is TRBV13 and J is TRBJ2-7, with 7 bases that match TRBD2. Germline assignment: CDR1 PRHDT and CDR2 FYEKMQ (reference sequence). CDR3 length: 20 residues. Losses at the gene ends were 1 base for V and 1 base for J; bases not matched to a gene: 19. CDR3 nucleotides: TGTGCCAGCAGCTTAGAATACGGGGGGAATGAATATTACGGGTCCTACGAGCAGTACTTC. Translated, it gives CASSLEYGGNEYYGSYEQYF.

This chain links TRBV6-1 with TRBJ2-7; maybe TRBD2 (6 bases). With 2 bases removed from V and 2 bases from J, the gap between germline ends came to 10 bases. Germline lookup yields CDR1 MNHNS and CDR2 SASEGT. This CDR3 is 14 amino acids long. CDR3 DNA: TGTGCCAGCAGTGAATGGGGGAGGACCTACGAGCAGTACTTC. Translating gives CASSEWGRTYEQYF.

The J gene is TRBJ2-2, the V gene TRBV10-3; possible D gene TRBD2, 5 bases. The CDR3 is 16 residues long. The germline CDR1 and CDR2 sequences are ENHRY and SYGVKD. Trimming left V 5 bases short and J 1 base short, with 14 bases between. CDR3 nucleotide sequence: TGTGCCATCAGTTACCGCCCCGGGATGAACACCGGGGAGCTGTTTTTT. Its translation is CAISYRPGMNTGELFF.

J is TRBJ2-2 and V is TRBV18; maybe TRBD2 (6 bases). From germline, CDR1 is KGHSH and CDR2 LQKENI. The V end was cut by 6 bases, the J end by 0 bases, with 14 bases between. The CDR3 runs 16 residues. Written as DNA, the CDR3 is TGTGCCAGCTCCTGGGAGGATAGCGCGAACACCGGGGAGCTGTTTTTT. This sequence encodes CASSWEDSANTGELFF.

The V gene is TRBV29-1, the J gene TRBJ1-1; no definite D call. Per germline, CDR1 SQVTM and CDR2 ANQGSEA. The ends were cut back, 6 bases at V and 0 bases at J, with 8 bases in the middle. This CDR3 contains 12 residues. The CDR3 spells CSVSHMNTEAFF. CDR3 coding DNA: TGCAGCGTGTCGCACATGAACACTGAAGCTTTCTTT.

The rearrangement joins TRBV4-1 to TRBJ2-3; 10 bases agree with TRBD2. Unmatched junction bases numbered 11, after V lost 6 bases and J lost 2 bases. The CDR3 length is 17 residues. The germline V gene encodes CDR1 MGHRA and CDR2 YSYEKL. The CDR3 loop reads CASSRGGLAGVTDTQYF. Written as DNA, the CDR3 is TGCGCCAGCAGTCGCGGAGGGCTAGCGGGAGTCACAGATACGCAGTATTTT.

The rearrangement joins TRBV5-6 to TRBJ1-2, with D maybe TRBD1 (5 bases). Per germline, CDR1 SGHDT and CDR2 YYEEEE. CDR3 size: 14 residues. Trimming cost V 5 bases and J 2 bases, with 13 bases left between them. CDR3 in DNA: TGTGCCAGCAGAGAAGTGGGGCAGAACTATGGCTACACCTTC. It translates to CASREVGQNYGYTF.

The chain combines TRBV28 with TRBJ2-6, with D possibly TRBD2 on 5 matching bases. There are 14 residues in the CDR3. Trimming took off 11 bases at V and 1 base at J, with 12 bases between the two ends. Per germline, CDR1 MDHEN and CDR2 SYDVKM. Here the CDR3 DNA reads TGTGCCTGCGGGTTTGGATCTGGGGCCAACGTCCTGACTTTC. The encoded protein is CACGFGSGANVLTF.

The rearrangement uses TRBV7-3 and TRBJ1-5, with no clear D. The V end lost 1 base, the J end lost 5 bases, and 12 bases lay between the germline ends. CDR1 and CDR2 from the germline V gene are SGHTA and FQGTGA. The CDR3 totals 15 residues. CDR3 sequence (DNA): TGTGCCAGCAGCTTAAACGCAGCAAGCGATCAGCCCCAGCATTTT. It encodes CASSLNAASDQPQHF.

The J gene is TRBJ2-2, the V gene TRBV15, with 7 nucleotides matching TRBD2. V was pared by 0 bases and J by 2 bases, with 15 bases of the junction left unmatched. The CDR3 is made up of 20 amino acids. Germline CDR1 is LNHNV and CDR2 is YYDKDF (reference sequence). The DNA of the CDR3 is TGTGCCACCAGCAGAGATTCGCCAACACGGGGGGTACTCAACACCGGGGAGCTGTTTTTT. Its translation is CATSRDSPTRGVLNTGELFF.

This chain joins TRBV27 and TRBJ1-4, with unresolved D. From germline, CDR1 is MNHEY and CDR2 SMNVEV (reference sequence). CDR3 length: 13 amino acids. Trimming removed 10 bases from V and 3 bases from J, with 12 bases in between. DNA of the CDR3: TGTGCCACCTCGCCCGCAGCTAATGAAAAACTGTTTTTT. Its protein product is CATSPAANEKLFF. Combining the CDR3 with reference TRBV27 and TRBJ1-4 gives the whole variable domain EAQVTQNPRYLITVTGKKLTVTCSQNMNHEYMSWYRQDPGLGLRQIYYSMNVEVTDKGDVPEGYKVSRKEKRNFPLILESPSPNQTSLYFCATSPAANEKLFFGSGTQLSVL.

This sequence joins TRBV27 and TRBJ2-7; D remains ambiguous. The CDR3 spans 14 residues. CDR1 MNHEY and CDR2 SMNVEV come from the germline V gene (reference sequence). Trimming left V 5 bases short and J 3 bases short, with 14 bases between. Here the CDR3 reads CASSPTRVSYEQYF. CDR3 nucleotide sequence: TGTGCCAGCAGTCCGACCCGGGTCAGCTACGAGCAGTACTTC.

Regarding this clone: One end of the junction fails to match germline, which may point to a read error. The chain carries TRBV25-1 and TRBJ2-4, with TRBD1 matching over 7 bases. Germline CDR1 is MGHDK and CDR2 is SYGVNS. The CDR3 is 15 residues long. CDR3 sequence reads: CASSESGTAQNIQYF. In nucleotides, the CDR3 is TGTGCCAGCAGTGAATCCGGGACAGCCCAAAACATTCAGTACTTC.

This clone came up once. The V gene is TRBV6-5, the J gene TRBJ1-1; D remains unclear. The germline V gene encodes CDR1 MNHEY and CDR2 SVGAGI. V dropped 0 bases and J dropped 0 bases, with 5 bases sitting between them. CDR3 length: 14 residues. The CDR3 DNA reads TGTGCCAGCAGTTACTCGTATCTGAACACTGAAGCTTTCTTT. Its protein product is CASSYSYLNTEAFF.

The gene calls are TRBV5-1 and TRBJ2-5; 8 bases map to TRBD2. Per the germline V gene, CDR1 is SGHRS and CDR2 is YFSETQ. V was pared by 1 base and J by 1 base, with 6 bases of the junction left unmatched. CDR3 length equals 16 residues. The CDR3 loop is CASSLRAGDFQETQYF. CDR3 sequence (DNA): TGCGCCAGCAGCTTGAGAGCGGGAGACTTCCAAGAGACCCAGTACTTC.